This T cell receptor (beta chain) is from a study of shared clonotypes between healthy human individuals. Across the study: The cohort had a couple of women and a few men, ages 18 to 49.

The germline CDR1 and CDR2 sequences are SGDLS and YYNGEE. The CDR3 extends over 17 amino acids. V lost 0 bases, J lost 7 bases, and 9 bases stayed unmatched. Generated by immunoSEQ multiplex PCR, the TCRdb table keeps only in-frame clones and is missing some. This sample has 1.6 million or so clones, with 97% to 99% found just once. This chain connects TRBV9 to TRBJ2-2, with TRBD2 identical over 10 bases. The clonotype originates from a man aged 30-40 years in good health. Sequences were obtained from naive CD4+ T cells sorted from blood. Stated subset: CD45RA+ positively selected. CDR3: CASSVEPLAGVHGELFF. Written as DNA, the CDR3 is TGTGCCAGCAGCGTAGAGCCTCTAGCGGGAGTCCACGGGGAGCTGTTTTTT. Using reference TRBV9 and TRBJ2-2 for the parts outside the CDR3, the full variable domain is DSGVTQTPKHLITATGQRVTLRCSPRSGDLSVYWYQQSLDQGLQFLIQYYNGEERAKGNILERFSAQQFPDLHSELNLSSLELGDSALYFCASSVEPLAGVHGELFFGEGSRLTVL.